This T cell receptor beta chain was profiled in a study of neurological immune-mediated disorders. Germline-derived CDR1 and CDR2 are SGHRS and YFSETQ. CDR3 length: 11 amino acids. V was clipped by 3 bases and J by 3 bases, with 3 bases between them. Per sequencing run, 15-18 subjects together gave over 190 million TCR-beta sequences. TCRdb re-derived calls from the 5' RACE reads in MiXCR, one entry per CDR3 protein. The table has tens of thousands of distinct CDR3 sequences, roughly a tenth seen once. This clonotype was detected many times. The antigen remains unidentified. Study-wide points: Expansion of TCR clones was greatest in HTLV-1-associated myelopathy and smallest in multiple sclerosis, where it fell below that of healthy controls.

Time point indicated: longitudinal time-point 1 (baseline). Stored at -80 C, 2 million PBMCs were the source of the unsorted libraries. The sequence was collected from a male donor with HTLV-1-associated myelopathy (HAM/TSP). This rearrangement joins TRBV5-1 to TRBJ2-5; unclear D gene. Sequenced sample: PBMCs. The CDR3 loop is CASSYKETQYF. As DNA, the CDR3 is TGCGCCAGCAGCTACAAAGAGACCCAGTACTTC.